This T cell receptor beta chain is drawn from a study of T cell changes during pregnancy in multiple sclerosis (dated by TCRdb to about 2019). In the study overall: Changes in the T cell repertoire over the course of pregnancy were examined in this study in women with multiple sclerosis.

The CDR3, cysteine through phenylalanine, is 17 amino acids long. Only the CDR3 portion is preserved as DNA: 51 bases, with reading frame beginning at the first base. From the germline V gene (reference sequence), CDR1 is SGHKS and CDR2 is YYEKEE. Here V drops 4 bases and J drops 1 base, and the junction holds 13 bases not matched to any gene. Preparation of the library involved the immunoSEQ multiplex PCR assay. In TCRdb, the immuneACCESS table is reduced to in-frame sequences with V and J assigned. These tables do not hold every clone; where another copy was compared, an unresolved V gene accounts for under half, and the others remain unexplained. The sample includes approximately 110,000 clones, with roughly 92% observed a single time. In total, the top ten clones hold 1.5% to 1.9% of the sample. As concerns this clone: It lacks a known antigen. The sample holds no much larger clone one base away, and base qualities are not on file.

Recombination joined TRBV5-5 with TRBJ1-1; the central 7 bases match TRBD1. This TCR was sampled from a female donor with multiple sclerosis, enrolled in a pregnancy study. The material sequenced was peripheral blood, taken in the third trimester of pregnancy. The nucleotide sequence is TGTGCCAGCAGCCCTGGGACAGCCACCCACCCGAACACTGAAGCTTTCTTT. This translates into CASSPGTATHPNTEAFF.